The clone carrying this T cell receptor (beta chain) was found a few times. Its antigen remains unknown. These data originate in a study of T cells after yellow fever vaccination. General study points: Few clonotypes appeared in both CD4 and CD8 compartments.

TCRdb re-called the 5' RACE reads through MiXCR, storing one row per CDR3 protein. The sample has some 350,000 distinct CDR3 sequences; approximately 3.9% are singletons. The CDR3 runs 20 residues. This rearrangement joins TRBV3-2 to TRBJ2-3; the D call TRBD2 from the table was never checked on the DNA. TRBV3-2 is noted as a pseudogene. The sequence derives from a man aged 18 to 29 who received the YFV17D yellow fever vaccine. The sequenced sample was PBMCs, obtained 5 days after the yellow fever booster vaccination. This CDR3 is CASSQGSVSWTGPSTDTQYF. The DNA for the CDR3 is TGTGCCAGCAGCCAAGGATCAGTTTCCTGGACTGGCCCTAGCACAGATACGCAGTATTTT.